The 22 T cell receptor beta chains below were found in one sample sequenced in a study of post-analysis software for immune sequencing data. Findings of the study overall: A few TRBV segments, TRBV5-6, TRBV5-1 and TRBV20-1 among them, were found more frequent in patients than controls.

Antigens of these TCRs are unknown. TCR beta cDNA libraries had unique molecular identifiers. TCRdb re-derived calls from the PCR reads in MiXCR, one entry per CDR3 protein. The sample records 550,000 to 700,000 distinct CDR3 sequences, roughly 47% being singletons. The sample was blood. The receptors originated from a girl aged 5-17 years with multiple sclerosis.

Of note for this clonotype: Germline and junction disagree at one end, which may indicate a read error. This rearrangement joins TRBV9 to TRBJ1-4, with D possibly being TRBD1 (5 bases). Germline lookup yields CDR1 SGDLS and CDR2 YYNGEE. The CDR3 sequence is 15 residues long. CDR3 in DNA: TGTGTCAGCAGCGTAGATGGGGCATCCAATGAAAAACTGTTTTTT. Translating it yields CVSSVDGASNEKLFF.

This clonotype showed up just a few times. The chain joins TRBV7-2 to TRBJ2-1, with TRBD2 identical over 10 bases. The CDR3 runs to 15 residues. Germline CDR1 SGHTA, CDR2 FQGNSA. The V gene end was trimmed by 3 bases and the J gene end by 4 bases; junction bases not matched to a gene: 3. The CDR3 is CASSFSAGGYNEQFF. The CDR3 DNA reads as TGTGCCAGCAGCTTCTCAGCGGGAGGGTACAATGAGCAGTTCTTC. Combining the CDR3 with reference TRBV7-2 and TRBJ2-1 gives the whole variable domain GAGVSQSPSNKVTEKGKDVELRCDPISGHTALYWYRQSLGQGLEFLIYFQGNSAPDKSGLPSDRFSAERTGGSVSTLTIQRTQQEDSAVYLCASSFSAGGYNEQFFGPGTRLTVL.

This clonotype was detected only once. This chain uses TRBV24-1 with TRBJ1-1; perhaps TRBD1 as D (6 bases). The germline V and J ends were trimmed by 5 bases and 3 bases, with 9 bases remaining between them. The CDR3 runs 13 residues. Germline V gene data show CDR1 as KGHDR and CDR2 as SFDVKD. CDR3 bases: TGTGCCACCAGTGCACAGGGAGACACTGAAGCTTTCTTT. As protein: CATSAQGDTEAFF.

The chain employs TRBV7-9 and TRBJ2-5; the D gene is possibly TRBD2 (5 bases). This CDR3 is 13 amino acids long. From germline, CDR1 is SEHNR and CDR2 FQNEAQ (reference sequence). V lost 7 bases to trimming and J lost 4 bases, with 13 bases between them. The DNA of the CDR3 is TGTGCCAGCACTAGCTACCAAGGAGAGACCCAGTACTTC. Translating it yields CASTSYQGETQYF.

The gene calls are TRBV7-9 and TRBJ1-2; 8 nucleotides line up with TRBD1. V shed 3 bases and J 3 bases; nucleotides not matched to a gene: 3. CDR1 is SEHNR, CDR2 FQNEAQ, per germline (reference sequence). This CDR3 region has 14 residues. CDR3 nucleotide sequence: TGTGCCAGCAGCTTTGCAGGGGGCGACTATGGCTACACCTTC. As protein: CASSFAGGDYGYTF.

The chain has TRBV29-1 and TRBJ2-1, with TRBD2 as a possible D gene (6 bases). This CDR3 has 16 residues. Germline V CDR1 and CDR2: SQVTM, ANQGSEA. V lost 4 bases and J lost 6, with 22 bases in between. The CDR3: CSVGGPHGGKVNEQFF. CDR3 nucleotide sequence: TGCAGCGTTGGGGGCCCCCACGGCGGGAAGGTCAATGAGCAGTTCTTC.

The CDR3 DNA reads as TGCAGTGCTACACAGGGTGGCACTGAAGCTTTCTTT. This sequence encodes CSATQGGTEAFF. The chain carries TRBV20-1 and TRBJ1-1; D might be TRBD1 (6 bases). Germline-derived CDR1 and CDR2 are DFQATT and SNEGSKA (reference sequence). The V and J ends lost 4 bases and 4 bases respectively, with 10 bases between them. This CDR3 region has 12 residues.

This chain connects TRBV4-2 to TRBJ1-1; 8 bases match TRBD1. Germline assignment: CDR1 LGHNA and CDR2 YNFKEQ. The length of the CDR3 is 14 residues. The ends lost 3 bases at V and 3 bases at J; junction bases unmatched: 3. The CDR3 here is CASSQDREDTEAFF. For the CDR3, the DNA is TGTGCCAGCAGCCAGGACAGGGAGGACACTGAAGCTTTCTTT.

This clonotype was recorded only once. The V call is TRBV6-5, the J call TRBJ1-1, with D unresolved. Looked up from germline, CDR1 is MNHEY and CDR2 is SVGAGI. This CDR3 region has 15 residues. Trimming removed 1 base at V and 1 base at J, with 10 bases between. The CDR3: CASSYLDHGNTEAFF. The CDR3, as DNA: TGTGCCAGCAGTTACTTAGATCATGGGAACACTGAAGCTTTCTTT.

This chain links TRBV12-3 or TRBV12-4 with TRBJ1-1; no definite D call. CDR3 length equals 11 residues. Trimming left V 8 bases short and J 4 bases short, with 8 bases between. The CDR3, as DNA: TGTGCCAGCGGACCGTCCACTGAAGCTTTCTTT. It yields the protein CASGPSTEAFF.

The V and J genes are TRBV7-2 and TRBJ2-7; TRBD1 might be the D (5 bases). The CDR3 runs to 14 residues. Germline CDR1 reads SGHTA; CDR2 reads FQGNSA. V shed 3 bases and J shed 3 bases, with 12 bases lying between them. CDR3 amino acids: CASSFLAGNYEQYF. In nucleotides, the CDR3 is TGTGCCAGCAGCTTTCTTGCAGGGAACTACGAGCAGTACTTC.

The V call is TRBV20-1, the J call TRBJ2-3; TRBD1 might be the D (6 bases). With 5 bases removed from V and 8 bases from J, the gap between germline ends came to 11 bases. Germline CDR1 is DFQATT and CDR2 is SNEGSKA (reference sequence). This CDR3 has 11 residues. For the CDR3, the DNA is TGCAGTGCTTACAGGGTGGGTACGCAGTATTTT. It is translated as CSAYRVGTQYF.

V and J are TRBV7-9 and TRBJ2-1; 9 nucleotides line up with TRBD1. J gave up 2 bases and V 5 bases, and 7 bases lay outside the gene matches. CDR1 is SEHNR, CDR2 FQNEAQ, per germline (reference sequence). This CDR3 comprises 16 residues. The CDR3 loop reads CASSISGTGTYNEQFF. The DNA for the CDR3 is TGTGCCAGCAGCATAAGCGGGACAGGGACCTACAATGAGCAGTTCTTC.

A few counts support this clonotype. This chain connects TRBV12-3 or TRBV12-4 to TRBJ2-7, with TRBD2 matching 15 bases. CDR3 length: 18 amino acids. After removal of 5 bases from V and 3 bases from J, the junction contained 11 bases not matched to a gene. The CDR3 is CASSLRTSGRAGFYEQYF. CDR3 bases: TGTGCCAGCAGTCTCCGGACTAGCGGGAGGGCCGGTTTCTACGAGCAGTACTTC.

The sample holds a few counts of this clonotype. The chain carries TRBV5-1 and TRBJ2-1; 8 nucleotides agree with TRBD2. Germline CDR1 is SGHRS and CDR2 is YFSETQ. Trimming cost V 2 bases and J 3 bases; bases outside gene matches: 4. The CDR3 runs to 15 residues. CDR3 loop: CASSFSGVIYNEQFF. The CDR3 DNA reads TGCGCCAGCAGCTTTAGCGGGGTGATCTACAATGAGCAGTTCTTC. Complete variable domain (other parts from reference TRBV5-1 and TRBJ2-1): KAGVTQTPRYLIKTRGQQVTLSCSPISGHRSVSWYQQTPGQGLQFLFEYFSETQRNKGNFPGRFSGRQFSNSRSEMNVSTLELGDSALYLCASSFSGVIYNEQFFGPGTRLTVL.

J is TRBJ1-2 and V is TRBV11-2; D might be TRBD1 (6 bases). Trimming stripped 10 bases from V and 5 bases from J, with 11 bases between. In germline, CDR1 is SGHAT, CDR2 FQNNGV. The length of the CDR3 is 11 residues. CDR3 coding DNA: TGTGCCATCGGGGGGCGATATGGCTACACCTTC. Amino acid sequence: CAIGGRYGYTF. Full variable domain (outside the CDR3, taken from reference TRBV11-2 and TRBJ1-2): EAGVAQSPRYKIIEKRQSVAFWCNPISGHATLYWYQQILGQGPKLLIQFQNNGVVDDSQLPKDRFSAERLKGVDSTLKIQPAKLEDSAVYLCAIGGRYGYTFGSGTRLTVV.

This CDR3 reads CASSGGPGQGQHEQYF. The CDR3 nucleotides are TGTGCCAGCAGCGGAGGGCCGGGACAGGGTCAGCACGAGCAGTACTTC. The chain couples TRBV12-3 or TRBV12-4 to TRBJ2-7; 9 nucleotides align to TRBD1. The V and J ends lost 6 bases and 5 bases, in that order; junction bases with no gene match: 14. This CDR3 spans 16 amino acids.

The J gene is TRBJ1-5, the V gene TRBV7-8, with unresolved D. The CDR3 spans 15 residues. Trimming removed 1 base at V and 5 bases at J, with 12 bases between. Germline V gene sequence: CDR1 SGHVS, CDR2 FQNEAQ. The CDR3 bases are TGTGCCAGCAGCTTAGGGGCAGTTCGGGATCAGCCCCAGCATTTT. The encoded protein is CASSLGAVRDQPQHF.

The chain couples TRBV7-2 to TRBJ2-7; 9 nucleotides line up with TRBD2. Trimming at V came to 5 bases and at J to 2 bases, leaving 16 bases not matched to a gene. Germline lookup yields CDR1 SGHTA and CDR2 FQGNSA. The length of the CDR3 is 18 residues. CDR3 DNA sequence: TGTGCCAGCAGCGGAGCGCTAGCGGGGTCCGAAAGGGCCTACGAGCAGTACTTC. Residues: CASSGALAGSERAYEQYF.

This chain links TRBV24-1 with TRBJ2-1; possible D gene TRBD2, 6 bases. Trimming took 1 base from V and 6 from J, leaving 15 bases between them. Germline CDR1 KGHDR, CDR2 SFDVKD. The CDR3 contains 16 residues. The CDR3 sequence: CATSDLGTPGPNEQFF. The CDR3 DNA reads TGTGCCACCAGTGATTTAGGGACTCCCGGGCCCAATGAGCAGTTCTTC.

A few counts support this clonotype. The chain couples TRBV18 to TRBJ1-5; no clear D. The length of the CDR3 is 13 residues. V dropped 2 bases and J dropped 4 bases, with 6 bases sitting between them. CDR1 is KGHSH, CDR2 LQKENI, per germline. The CDR3 is CASSPDLNQPQHF. Written as DNA, the CDR3 is TGTGCCAGCTCACCAGACTTAAATCAGCCCCAGCATTTT.

V gene TRBV20-1 combines with J gene TRBJ1-5; no definite D call. Between the trimmed V and J ends, which lost 4 bases and 4 bases, there was a span of 8 bases. This CDR3 has 12 amino acids. Germline V gene data show CDR1 as DFQATT and CDR2 as SNEGSKA (reference sequence). CDR3 bases: TGCAGTGCTAAAAGACGGAATCAGCCCCAGCATTTT. This codes for CSAKRRNQPQHF.